The clone carrying this T cell receptor (beta chain) appeared a single time. The authors' processing: Estimated nucleated cell counts came from reference gene primer amplification. Measured with immunoSEQ multiplex PCR; TCRdb has only the in-frame clones, and not every one. V and J calls plus clone size are reproduced from that table; the DNA served to infer D and trimming. The data contain around 120,000 clones, 70% to 85% of them seen just once; the ten biggest clones take up about 2.3%. The germline V and J ends were trimmed by 4 bases and 2 bases, with 15 bases remaining between them. Germline V lookup: CDR1 MNHNY, CDR2 SVGAGI (reference sequence). This CDR3 region has 15 residues. The entry originates in a study of blood T cell repertoires in COVID-19. Study-level background: Donors in the United States, Italy and Spain gave samples during acute or convalescent COVID-19.

J is TRBJ2-7 and V is TRBV6-6, with TRBD2 as a possible D gene (6 bases). The source is a man aged 50 or older with acute or convalescent COVID-19. Input material: peripheral blood. The CDR3 is CASSSDEAGTYEQYF. Written as DNA, the CDR3 is TGTGCCAGCAGTTCCGATGAGGCGGGGACCTACGAGCAGTACTTC.